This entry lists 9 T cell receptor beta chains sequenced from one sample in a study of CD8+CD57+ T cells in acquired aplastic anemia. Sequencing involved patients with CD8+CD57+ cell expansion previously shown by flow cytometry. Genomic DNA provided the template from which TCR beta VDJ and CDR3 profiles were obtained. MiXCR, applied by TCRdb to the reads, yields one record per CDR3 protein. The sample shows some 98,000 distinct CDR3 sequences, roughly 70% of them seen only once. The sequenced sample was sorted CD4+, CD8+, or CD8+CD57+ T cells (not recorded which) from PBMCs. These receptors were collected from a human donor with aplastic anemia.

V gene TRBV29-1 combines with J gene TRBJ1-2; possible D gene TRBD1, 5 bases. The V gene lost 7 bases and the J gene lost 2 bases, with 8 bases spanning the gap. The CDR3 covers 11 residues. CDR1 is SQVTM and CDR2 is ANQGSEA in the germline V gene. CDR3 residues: CSGDGNYGYTF. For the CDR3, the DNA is TGCAGCGGGGACGGAAACTATGGCTACACCTTC. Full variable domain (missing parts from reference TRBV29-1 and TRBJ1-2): SAVISQKPSRDICQRGTSLTIQCQVDSQVTMMFWYRQQPGQSLTLIATANQGSEATYESGFVIDKFPISRPNLTFSTLTVSNMSPEDSSIYLCSGDGNYGYTFGSGTRLTVV.

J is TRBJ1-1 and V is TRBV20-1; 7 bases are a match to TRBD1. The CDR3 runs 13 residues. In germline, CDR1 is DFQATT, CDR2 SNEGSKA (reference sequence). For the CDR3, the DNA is TGCAGAGTAAACAGGGGATTCAACACTGAAGCTTTCTTT. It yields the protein CRVNRGFNTEAFF.

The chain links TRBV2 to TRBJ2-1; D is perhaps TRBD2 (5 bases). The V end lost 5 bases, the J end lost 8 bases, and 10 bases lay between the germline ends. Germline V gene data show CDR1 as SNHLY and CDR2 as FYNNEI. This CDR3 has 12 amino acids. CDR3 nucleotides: TGTGCCAGCAGTTTTAGCGCGGATGAGCAGTTCTTC. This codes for CASSFSADEQFF.

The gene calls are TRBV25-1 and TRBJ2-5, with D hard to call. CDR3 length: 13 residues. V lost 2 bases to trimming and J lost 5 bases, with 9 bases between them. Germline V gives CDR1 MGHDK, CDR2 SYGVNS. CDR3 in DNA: TGTGCCAGCAGTGAACCAGTCGTTGAGACCCAGTACTTC. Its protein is CASSEPVVETQYF.

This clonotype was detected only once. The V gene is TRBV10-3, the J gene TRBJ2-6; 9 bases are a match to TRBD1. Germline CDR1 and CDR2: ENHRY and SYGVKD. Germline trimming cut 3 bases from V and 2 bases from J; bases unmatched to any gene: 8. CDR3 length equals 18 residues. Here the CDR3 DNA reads TGTGCCATCAGTGACTTGACAGGGGGAGAGCCTGGGGCCAACGTCCTGACTTTC. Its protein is CAISDLTGGEPGANVLTF.

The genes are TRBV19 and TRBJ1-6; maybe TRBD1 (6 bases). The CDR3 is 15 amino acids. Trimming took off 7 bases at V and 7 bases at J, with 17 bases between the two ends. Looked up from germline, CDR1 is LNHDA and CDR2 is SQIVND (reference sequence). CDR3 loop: CASTQTGGGNSPLHF. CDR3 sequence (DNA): TGTGCCAGTACCCAGACAGGAGGTGGGAATTCACCCCTCCACTTT.

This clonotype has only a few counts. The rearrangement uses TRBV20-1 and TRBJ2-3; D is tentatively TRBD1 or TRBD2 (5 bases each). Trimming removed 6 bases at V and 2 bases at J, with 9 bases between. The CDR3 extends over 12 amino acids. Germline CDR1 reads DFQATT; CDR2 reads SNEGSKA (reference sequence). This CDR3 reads CSASGTTDTQYF. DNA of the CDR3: TGCAGTGCGTCCGGGACCACAGATACGCAGTATTTT.

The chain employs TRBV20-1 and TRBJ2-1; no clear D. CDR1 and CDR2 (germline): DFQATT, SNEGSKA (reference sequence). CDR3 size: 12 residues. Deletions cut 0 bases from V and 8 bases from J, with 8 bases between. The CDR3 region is CSARDLGDEQFF. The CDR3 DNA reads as TGCAGTGCTAGAGATCTGGGTGATGAGCAGTTCTTC.

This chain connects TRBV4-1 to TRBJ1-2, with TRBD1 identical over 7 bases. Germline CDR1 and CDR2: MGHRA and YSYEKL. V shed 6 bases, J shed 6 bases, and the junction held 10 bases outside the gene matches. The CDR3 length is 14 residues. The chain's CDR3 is CASSHRDREHGYTF. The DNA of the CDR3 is TGCGCCAGCAGTCATCGAGACAGGGAACATGGCTACACCTTC.